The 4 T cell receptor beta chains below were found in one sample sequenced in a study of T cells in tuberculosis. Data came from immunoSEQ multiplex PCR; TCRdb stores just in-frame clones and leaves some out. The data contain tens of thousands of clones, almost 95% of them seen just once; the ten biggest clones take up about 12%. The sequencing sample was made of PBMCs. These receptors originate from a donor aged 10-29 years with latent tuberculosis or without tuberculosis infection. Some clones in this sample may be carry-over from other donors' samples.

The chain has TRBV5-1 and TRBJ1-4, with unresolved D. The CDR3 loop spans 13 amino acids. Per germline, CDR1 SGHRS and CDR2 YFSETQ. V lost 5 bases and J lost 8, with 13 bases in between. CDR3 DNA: TGCGCCAGCAGAAACAAACAGAACGAAAAACTGTTTTTT. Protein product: CASRNKQNEKLFF.

CDR3 protein: CASSPRQGTNYGYTF. CDR3 nucleotides: TGTGCCAGCTCCCCTCGACAGGGGACTAACTATGGCTACACCTTC. This chain uses TRBV18 with TRBJ1-2; 8 nucleotides agree with TRBD1. The V gene end was trimmed by 6 bases and the J gene end by 0 bases; junction bases not matched to a gene: 6. This CDR3 contains 15 residues. Germline V CDR1 and CDR2: KGHSH, LQKENI.

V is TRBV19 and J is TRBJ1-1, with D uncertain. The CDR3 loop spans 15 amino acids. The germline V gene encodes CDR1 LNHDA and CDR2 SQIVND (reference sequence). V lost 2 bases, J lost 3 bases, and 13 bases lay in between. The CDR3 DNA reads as TGTGCCAGTAGTATACGCCCGGGCGGGGACACTGAAGCTTTCTTT. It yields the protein CASSIRPGGDTEAFF.

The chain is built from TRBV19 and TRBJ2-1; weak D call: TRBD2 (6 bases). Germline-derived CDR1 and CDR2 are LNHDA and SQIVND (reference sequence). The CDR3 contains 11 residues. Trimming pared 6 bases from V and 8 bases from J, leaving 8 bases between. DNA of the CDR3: TGTGCCAGTAGCGGAGGGGATGAGCAGTTCTTC. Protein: CASSGGDEQFF.